The 13 T cell receptor beta chains in this list originate from one sample, sequenced in a study of T cell responses to AZD1222 COVID-19 vaccine. TCRdb's copy holds only in-frame clones and misses some; the assay was immunoSEQ multiplex PCR. The repertoire holds about 180,000 clones, with roughly 91% as singletons. Sequenced material: peripheral blood, taken 28 days after the second dose of the MenACWY control vaccine. The receptors were sampled from an adult who received the MenACWY meningococcal vaccine as a control.

The genes are TRBV7-6 and TRBJ1-2; 8 nucleotides agree with TRBD1. Losses at the gene ends were 0 bases for V and 0 bases for J; bases not matched to a gene: 0. Germline CDR1 SGHVS, CDR2 FNYEAQ. This CDR3 spans 15 amino acids. CDR3 sequence (DNA): TGTGCCAGCAGCTTAGCACAGGGGGCTAACTATGGCTACACCTTC. As protein: CASSLAQGANYGYTF.

The V gene is TRBV30, the J gene TRBJ1-5; D remains unclear. The germline V gene has CDR1 GTSNPN and CDR2 SVGIG (reference sequence). The length of the CDR3 is 14 residues. V lost 4 bases and J lost 4, with 14 bases in between. The CDR3 protein is CAWIDKARNQPQHF. The CDR3 region has the DNA TGTGCCTGGATCGATAAAGCACGTAATCAGCCCCAGCATTTT.

DNA of the CDR3: TGTGCCAGTAGTCCTCGACAGGGGGCGGCTTCAGGGTCACCCCTCCACTTT. Translation: CASSPRQGAASGSPLHF. This chain uses TRBV19 with TRBJ1-6; 10 nucleotides agree with TRBD1. The junction had 14 bases not matched to a gene; V was cut back by 5 bases and J by 10 bases. The CDR3 sequence is 17 residues long. CDR1 is LNHDA, CDR2 SQIVND, per germline (reference sequence).

The V and J genes are TRBV5-1 and TRBJ2-3; TRBD1 agrees at 9 bases. Losses at the gene ends were 4 bases for V and 0 bases for J; bases not matched to a gene: 3. There are 15 residues in the CDR3. Germline CDR1 is SGHRS and CDR2 is YFSETQ. The CDR3 loop is CASSIGQGSTDTQYF. As DNA, the CDR3 is TGCGCCAGCAGCATAGGACAGGGGAGCACAGATACGCAGTATTTT.

The chain joins TRBV19 to TRBJ1-1; D may be TRBD1 (5 bases). The CDR3 has 13 residues. Deletions cut 2 bases from V and 3 bases from J, with 7 bases between. Germline V lookup: CDR1 LNHDA, CDR2 SQIVND (reference sequence). The CDR3 coding sequence is TGTGCCAGTAGTATATCAGGGTACACTGAAGCTTTCTTT. Its translation: CASSISGYTEAFF.

Here the CDR3 DNA reads TGCGCCAGCAGCTTAGACCCCGGGACAGGGGGTGGTGAGCAGTACTTC. Translation: CASSLDPGTGGGEQYF. The V call is TRBV5-1, the J call TRBJ2-7; 11 bases are shared with TRBD1. Trimming cost V 2 bases and J 7 bases; bases outside gene matches: 11. This CDR3 is 16 amino acids long. Germline V lookup: CDR1 SGHRS, CDR2 YFSETQ. Using reference TRBV5-1 and TRBJ2-7 for the parts outside the CDR3, the full variable domain is KAGVTQTPRYLIKTRGQQVTLSCSPISGHRSVSWYQQTPGQGLQFLFEYFSETQRNKGNFPGRFSGRQFSNSRSEMNVSTLELGDSALYLCASSLDPGTGGGEQYFGPGTRLTVT.

V gene TRBV6-5 combines with J gene TRBJ2-1; possible D gene TRBD2, 5 bases. The CDR3 is made up of 16 amino acids. The germline V and J ends were trimmed by 0 bases and 2 bases, with 11 bases remaining between them. Germline CDR1 reads MNHEY; CDR2 reads SVGAGI. CDR3 nucleotides: TGTGCCAGCAGTTACTCTCGGGGAGCCCCCTACAATGAGCAGTTCTTC. This encodes CASSYSRGAPYNEQFF.

The chain carries TRBV5-5 and TRBJ1-1, with D perhaps matching TRBD1 (6 bases). The V and J ends lost 4 bases and 1 base respectively, with 11 bases between them. The germline V gene encodes CDR1 SGHKS and CDR2 YYEKEE (reference sequence). This CDR3 spans 14 amino acids. CDR3 protein: CASSRDTPNTEAFF. For the CDR3, the DNA is TGTGCCAGCAGCCGGGACACGCCGAACACTGAAGCTTTCTTT.

The chain carries TRBV19 and TRBJ2-7; D gene uncertain. The CDR3 consists of 15 residues. The V end was cut by 0 bases, the J end by 1 base, with 10 bases between. Germline V gene data show CDR1 as LNHDA and CDR2 as SQIVND (reference sequence). The CDR3 bases are TGTGCCAGTAGTATAGATCTTGGCGAGTCCTACGAGCAGTACTTC. Protein product: CASSIDLGESYEQYF.

In its sample, this clone was seen once. This chain connects TRBV5-6 to TRBJ1-4; TRBD1 might be the D (5 bases). CDR1 SGHDT and CDR2 YYEEEE come from the germline V gene. V shed 3 bases and J shed 0 bases, with 12 bases lying between them. The CDR3 length is 16 residues. This CDR3 reads CASSYKTGSTNEKLFF. DNA of the CDR3: TGTGCCAGCAGCTACAAAACAGGTTCAACTAATGAAAAACTGTTTTTT.

V gene TRBV7-6 combines with J gene TRBJ2-1; D might be TRBD1 (6 bases). V shed 3 bases and J shed 0 bases, with 12 bases lying between them. The CDR3 runs 16 residues. Germline V gene sequence: CDR1 SGHVS, CDR2 FNYEAQ. The DNA of the CDR3 is TGTGCCAGCAGCTTCCGTACAGGGAGCTCCTACAATGAGCAGTTCTTC. Amino acids: CASSFRTGSSYNEQFF.

V and J are TRBV29-1 and TRBJ1-1; D gene unclear. The CDR3 has 13 residues. V was shortened by 7 bases and J by 1 base, with 13 bases between the two germline ends. The germline CDR1 and CDR2 sequences are SQVTM and ANQGSEA. CDR3 coding DNA: TGCAGCGCCGGGAAAGGGTCGAACACTGAAGCTTTCTTT. Its translation: CSAGKGSNTEAFF.

The chain employs TRBV6-4 and TRBJ1-1; 7 bases match TRBD1. The CDR3 totals 15 residues. The germline V gene encodes CDR1 MRHNA and CDR2 SNTAGT. V dropped 2 bases and J dropped 2; count of bases not matched to a gene: 5. The CDR3 reads CASSDGYRGNTEAFF. As DNA, the CDR3 is TGTGCCAGCAGTGACGGCTACAGGGGCAACACTGAAGCTTTCTTT.